These T cell receptor beta chains were read from a single sample in a study of molecular identifiers for immune sequencing clone quantification. MiXCR, run by TCRdb on the PCR reads, gives a single entry per CDR3 protein. Altogether about 320,000 distinct CDR3 sequences are present, roughly a fifth being singletons, with the ten largest covering 0.81%. Specimen: naive CD8+ T cells from blood, with Jurkat cell RNA spiked in. Receptors were obtained from a human donor in good health. Some libraries in this study had Jurkat cell RNA spiked in. Both conserved end residues are trimmed from each CDR3. Each record gives: V gene, CDR3 protein.

v_call: TRBV27
cdr3_aa: AGSRVEVQGPNQPQH

v_call: TRBV20-1
cdr3_aa: SAAPGTSEYNEQF

v_call: TRBV20-1
cdr3_aa: SARLAGGGATDTQY

v_call: TRBV7-6
cdr3_aa: ASSFGAGGPDTQY

v_call: TRBV6-2/TRBV6-3
cdr3_aa: ASSRGLHKILRTEAF

v_call: TRBV7-9
cdr3_aa: ASSSSQGIQY

v_call: TRBV4-3
cdr3_aa: ASSQDWRGARGLDEQF

v_call: TRBV24-1
cdr3_aa: ATSDLSAPGLAGGPSADTQY

v_call: TRBV19
cdr3_aa: ASSTRQGARQPQH

v_call: TRBV4-1
cdr3_aa: ASSQVSGNTIY

v_call: TRBV9
cdr3_aa: ASSQEAGLAGGTQY

v_call: TRBV6-5
cdr3_aa: ASCVGTGYEQY

v_call: TRBV19
cdr3_aa: ASSAGGSSYEQY

v_call: TRBV7-9
cdr3_aa: ASSLSFSNQPQH

v_call: TRBV19
cdr3_aa: ASSFGAPGNTIY

v_call: TRBV2
cdr3_aa: ASWELRTGNTGELF

v_call: TRBV4-2
cdr3_aa: ASGGGMDYGYT

v_call: TRBV4-1
cdr3_aa: ASSQVQGWTGELF

v_call: TRBV20-1
cdr3_aa: SAKNRDRVSYEQY

v_call: TRBV12-3/TRBV12-4
cdr3_aa: ASSLVTGGGAF

v_call: TRBV7-3
cdr3_aa: ASSLIAGVTDTQY

v_call: TRBV29-1
cdr3_aa: SVEGGRPYPYGYT

v_call: TRBV11-2
cdr3_aa: ASSFDGELANCGYT

v_call: TRBV28
cdr3_aa: ASSPLTGAQETQY

v_call: TRBV7-9
cdr3_aa: ASSLVLGAADIQY

v_call: TRBV7-9
cdr3_aa: ASSPPRDTQY

v_call: TRBV4-1
cdr3_aa: ASSQGTKLF

v_call: TRBV11-2
cdr3_aa: ASSLWPGSETRVYEQY

v_call: TRBV19
cdr3_aa: ASSPGQGYEQC

v_call: TRBV4-1
cdr3_aa: VSSQGTASQETQY

v_call: TRBV28
cdr3_aa: ASRTPTYEQY